Included here is one T cell receptor (beta chain) sequence, with context. Antigen: not known. The sample originates from a study of CD8 T cell repertoires and HIV-1 epitope variants. Study details: Controls included no peptide, Ebola AY9 epitope, and a CMV, EBV, flu pool. Epitopes were three Gag families plus Nef HW9 and YT9. Study findings and constraints: Nef KF9 drew about 5 clonotypes and HW9 one, without TAALDMSHF responses. Ten or so TCR beta clonotypes were antigen-specific, more than 5 apparently recognizing autologous or escape variants.

CDR1 is LNHDA, CDR2 SQIVND, per germline (reference sequence). CDR3 length: 15 residues. The V end lost 10 bases, the J end lost 0 bases, and 16 bases lay between the germline ends. Sequenced by immunoSEQ multiplex PCR; TCRdb stores in-frame clones only, minus some. Of some 5,000 clones in the sample, approximately 65% were seen once. What was sequenced was cultured CD8+ T cells derived from PBMCs. The genes are TRBV19 and TRBJ2-1, with D tentatively TRBD2 (6 bases). The clonotype originates from a male donor with HIV. The CDR3 region has the DNA TGTGCCACCCTTCGGAGGGCCTCCTCCTACAATGAGCAGTTCTTC. Amino acids: CATLRRASSYNEQFF. Based on the CDR3 plus reference TRBV19 and TRBJ2-1, the full variable domain is DGGITQSPKYLFRKEGQNVTLSCEQNLNHDAMYWYRQDPGQGLRLIYYSQIVNDFQKGDIAEGYSVSREKKESFPLTVTSAQKNPTAFYLCATLRRASSYNEQFFGPGTRLTVL.